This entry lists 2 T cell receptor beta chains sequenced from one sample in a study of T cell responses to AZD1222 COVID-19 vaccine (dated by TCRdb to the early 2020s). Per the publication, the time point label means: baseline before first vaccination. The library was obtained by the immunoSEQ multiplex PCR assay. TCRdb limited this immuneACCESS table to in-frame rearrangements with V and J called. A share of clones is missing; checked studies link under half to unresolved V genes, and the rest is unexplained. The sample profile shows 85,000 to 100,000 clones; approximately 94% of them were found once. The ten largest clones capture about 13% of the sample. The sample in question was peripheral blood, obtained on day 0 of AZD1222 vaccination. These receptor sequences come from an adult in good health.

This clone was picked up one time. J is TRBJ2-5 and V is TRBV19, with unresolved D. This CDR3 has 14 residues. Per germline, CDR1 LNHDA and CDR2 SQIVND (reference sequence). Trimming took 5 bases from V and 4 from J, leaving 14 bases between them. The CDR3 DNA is TGTGCCAGTAGTGAGTGGGGATCAGGAGAGACCCAGTACTTC. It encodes CASSEWGSGETQYF.

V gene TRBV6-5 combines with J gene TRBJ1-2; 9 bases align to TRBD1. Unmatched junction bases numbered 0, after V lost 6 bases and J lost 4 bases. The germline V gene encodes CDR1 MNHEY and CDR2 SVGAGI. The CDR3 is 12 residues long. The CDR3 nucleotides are TGTGCCAGCAGGGACAGGGGCTATGGCTACACCTTC. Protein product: CASRDRGYGYTF.